This TCR beta chain was documented in a study of blood T cell repertoires in COVID-19. Looking at the study overall: COVID-19 samples from acute and convalescent phases originated in the United States, Italy and Spain. The cDNA or gDNA used as material had been derived from T cells, B-cell-depleted T cells, or PBMCs.

V was cut by 2 bases and J by 2 bases, with 7 bases left in between. This CDR3 comprises 14 residues. Germline V gene data show CDR1 as SNHLY and CDR2 as FYNNEI. Method: immunoSEQ multiplex PCR; TCRdb's copy keeps in-frame clones and lacks some. Of some 62,000 clones detected, approximately 80% appear once; the ten largest clones hold roughly 22%. V is TRBV2 and J is TRBJ1-5; D gene uncertain. The receptor's source is an elderly woman with active or convalescent COVID-19. Sequencing was performed on peripheral blood. The CDR3 region has the DNA TGTGCCAGCAGTGAACGGAGGGGCAATCAGCCCCAGCATTTT. Amino acids: CASSERRGNQPQHF.